This T cell receptor beta chain was documented in a study of molecular identifiers for immune sequencing clone quantification. This clonotype was seen a few times. Its specificity is not known. This CDR3 comprises 13 residues. The germline CDR1 and CDR2 sequences are SEHNR and FQNEAQ (reference sequence). Trimming removed 3 bases at V and 6 bases at J, with 9 bases between. Naive CD8 T cells were sorted, and the gate applied was CD8+CD4-CCR7+CD45RA+. The bulk TCR libraries were made with methods described before and with listed TCR primers. MiXCR, run by TCRdb on the PCR reads, gives a single entry per CDR3 protein. The data contain hundreds of thousands of distinct CDR3 sequences, 25% of them singletons. General study findings and limits: Clonotypes topping 20 RNA copies carried over 97% of effector molecules but under 1% of naive ones.

Specimen: naive CD8+ T cells from blood, with Jurkat cell RNA spiked in. Subset defined: FACS-sorted CD8+CD4-CCR7+CD45RA+ naive T cells. The clonotype comes from a human donor in good health. Some libraries in this study had Jurkat cell RNA spiked in. The chain carries TRBV7-9 and TRBJ2-1, with D perhaps TRBD1 or TRBD2 (5 bases each). The CDR3 region is CASSLAGTNEQFF. The CDR3 coding sequence is TGTGCCAGCAGCTTGGCAGGGACCAATGAGCAGTTCTTC.